This T cell receptor (beta chain) is drawn from a study of blood T cells in healthy people across ages. In terms of origin and age, donors were healthy Caucasian individuals from Russia aged roughly 6 to 100. Isolated per sample were at least 6.5 million PBMCs. Primers used in a second PCR of roughly 6 to 12 cycles were a sample-barcoded 5' primer and a J-beta primer mix. TCRdb redid the calling of the 5' RACE reads with MiXCR, one entry per CDR3 protein. The sample lists around 1.5 million distinct CDR3 sequences, almost 35% occurring once. Germline loops: CDR1 MNHNS, CDR2 SASEGT. The CDR3 covers 13 residues. Trimming removed 2 bases at V and 7 bases at J, with 11 bases between.

This TCR came from a woman between 25 and 40 years old in good health. V gene TRBV6-1 combines with J gene TRBJ1-1; D not resolved. The sequenced sample consisted of blood. CDR3 in amino acids: CASSELRYFEAFF. For the CDR3, the DNA is TGTGCCAGCAGTGAACTCCGGTATTTTGAAGCTTTCTTT.